The 27 T cell receptor beta chains presented below share a single source sample, sequenced in a study of neurological immune-mediated disorders. TCRdb called the 5' RACE reads again in MiXCR, with one record for every CDR3 protein. The table lists about 49,000 distinct CDR3 sequences, about a tenth of them singletons, with about 1.5% in the top ten. Time point of the sample: longitudinal time-point 1 (baseline). Material: PBMCs. Receptors were obtained from a woman in her thirties or forties in good health.

This clonotype was counted ten times or more. The chain links TRBV3-1 to TRBJ1-1; D is uncertain. Germline lookup yields CDR1 LGHDT and CDR2 YNNKEL (reference sequence). The CDR3 has 14 residues. The ends were cut back, 7 bases at V and 6 bases at J, with 18 bases in the middle. This CDR3 reads CASNMQVAPAEAFF. The DNA for the CDR3 is TGTGCCAGCAACATGCAAGTGGCCCCCGCTGAAGCTTTCTTT.

This clonotype was found many times. The rearrangement uses TRBV18 and TRBJ2-1; D remains ambiguous. V was shortened by 2 bases and J by 2 bases, with 4 bases between the two germline ends. The length of the CDR3 is 13 residues. Germline CDR1 KGHSH, CDR2 LQKENI. The CDR3 protein is CASSPEAYNEQFF. CDR3 nucleotide sequence: TGTGCCAGCTCACCAGAGGCCTACAATGAGCAGTTCTTC.

This clonotype was detected ten times or more. The rearrangement uses TRBV12-3 or TRBV12-4 and TRBJ2-1; TRBD2 aligns across 12 bases. Trimming at V came to 3 bases and at J to 8 bases, leaving 17 bases not matched to a gene. The CDR3 covers 19 residues. The CDR3 coding sequence is TGTGCCAGCAGTTTTCGCACAGGGCTAGCGGGAGGGCCTGGGGATGAGCAGTTCTTC. As protein: CASSFRTGLAGGPGDEQFF.

J is TRBJ2-2 and V is TRBV7-6; D not resolved. V was cut by 2 bases and J by 5 bases, with 9 bases left in between. The CDR3 extends over 14 amino acids. In germline, CDR1 is SGHVS, CDR2 FNYEAQ. The CDR3 DNA reads TGTGCCAGCAGCTTATTCCCCCAAACCGGGGAGCTGTTTTTT. This sequence encodes CASSLFPQTGELFF.

Turning to this clonotype: A read error may produce the germline difference seen at one junction end. The V call is TRBV6-5, the J call TRBJ1-2; D is uncertain. The CDR3 is 11 amino acids. Per germline, CDR1 MNHEY and CDR2 SVGAGI. CDR3: CASSDSGGYNF. In nucleotides, the CDR3 is TGTGCCAGCAGTGACTCGGGTGGCTACAACTTC.

Ten or more counts support this clonotype. J is TRBJ1-1 and V is TRBV5-1, with 8 bases identical to TRBD1. Germline CDR1 is SGHRS and CDR2 is YFSETQ. This CDR3 region has 15 residues. The trim removed 3 bases at V and 1 base at J, leaving 5 bases unmatched. The CDR3 nucleotides read TGCGCCAGCAGCTACCCGGGGACAGGGAACACTGAAGCTTTCTTT. It encodes CASSYPGTGNTEAFF. Complete variable domain (other parts from reference TRBV5-1 and TRBJ1-1): KAGVTQTPRYLIKTRGQQVTLSCSPISGHRSVSWYQQTPGQGLQFLFEYFSETQRNKGNFPGRFSGRQFSNSRSEMNVSTLELGDSALYLCASSYPGTGNTEAFFGQGTRLTVV.

This clonotype showed up many times. V is TRBV5-1 and J is TRBJ1-1; no clear D gene. Trimming took off 2 bases at V and 1 base at J, with 15 bases between the two ends. The germline CDR1 and CDR2 sequences are SGHRS and YFSETQ. This CDR3 has 16 amino acids. This chain's CDR3 is CASSFLGVLANTEAFF. The CDR3 nucleotides are TGCGCCAGCAGCTTCTTGGGTGTCTTAGCGAACACTGAAGCTTTCTTT.

This clonotype was seen at least ten times. This chain links TRBV10-3 with TRBJ2-7; 9 bases fit TRBD1. The junction had 10 bases not matched to a gene; V was cut back by 11 bases and J by 5 bases. The V gene's germline CDR1 is ENHRY and CDR2 SYGVKD. The CDR3 runs to 13 residues. CDR3 sequence: CAGGAGQGHEQYF. CDR3 nucleotides: TGTGCCGGAGGTGCGGGACAGGGCCACGAGCAGTACTTC.

In this sample, this clonotype turned up many times. This chain uses TRBV10-3 with TRBJ2-5; D remains unclear. The CDR3 is made up of 13 amino acids. Germline values: CDR1 ENHRY, CDR2 SYGVKD. The ends were cut back, 4 bases at V and 1 base at J, with 7 bases in the middle. The CDR3 DNA reads as TGTGCCATCAGTGTCAAGCCCCAAGAGACCCAGTACTTC. Its translation is CAISVKPQETQYF.

This clonotype was seen ten or more times. The chain uses TRBV4-3 and TRBJ2-6; D gene uncertain. Germline V gene lookup returns CDR1 LGHNA and CDR2 YSLEER. The CDR3 has 15 amino acids. V gave up 2 bases and J gave up 4 bases, with 9 bases separating them. For the CDR3, the DNA is TGCGCCAGCAGCCAACTTACCCGGGGGGCCAACGTCCTGACTTTC. Translation gives CASSQLTRGANVLTF.

This clonotype came up many times. The chain couples TRBV4-3 to TRBJ1-2; D is possibly TRBD1 (5 bases). The CDR3 sequence is 14 residues long. Trimming took off 4 bases at V and 4 bases at J, with 13 bases between the two ends. Looked up from germline, CDR1 is LGHNA and CDR2 is YSLEER. As DNA, the CDR3 is TGCGCCAGCAGCCCCAAGGGGTCGGGCTATGGCTACACCTTC. Amino acid sequence: CASSPKGSGYGYTF.

Comments on this clonotype: A read error may produce the germline difference seen at one junction end. The chain employs TRBV5-1 and TRBJ1-1, with 9 bases that match TRBD1. The CDR3 contains 14 residues. Germline assignment: CDR1 SGHRS and CDR2 YFSETQ. The CDR3 DNA follows: TGCGACAGCAGCATCTACAGGGGGCGCGCTGAAGCTTTCTTT. Translating gives CDSSIYRGRAEAFF.

Many counts were recorded for this clonotype. V usage is TRBV6-5 and J usage is TRBJ2-7; D is unresolved. CDR1 is MNHEY, CDR2 SVGAGI, per germline. The CDR3 runs 14 residues. V shed 5 bases and J shed 2 bases, with 13 bases lying between them. The CDR3 loop is CASSPLRPPYEQYF. The CDR3, as DNA: TGTGCCAGCAGTCCCCTCCGACCCCCCTACGAGCAGTACTTC.

This clonotype was detected a few times. This chain links TRBV20-1 with TRBJ2-2; 7 bases map to TRBD2. The CDR3 consists of 15 residues. J lost 4 bases, V lost 0 bases, and 5 bases had no gene match. CDR1 and CDR2 from the germline V gene are DFQATT and SNEGSKA (reference sequence). The CDR3 sequence: CSARDRRGGTGELFF. DNA of the CDR3: TGCAGTGCTAGAGATCGTCGCGGGGGCACCGGGGAGCTGTTTTTT.

This clonotype was observed many times. The V call is TRBV2, the J call TRBJ2-5; D may be TRBD1 (5 bases). V was clipped by 6 bases and J by 5 bases, with 10 bases between them. This CDR3 region has 12 residues. Per germline, CDR1 SNHLY and CDR2 FYNNEI. In DNA form, the CDR3 reads TGTGCCAGCAGACTACAGGCGGAGACCCAGTACTTC. Its translation: CASRLQAETQYF.

This clonotype has at least ten counts. The chain joins TRBV15 to TRBJ2-2; TRBD2 aligns across 11 bases. CDR3 size: 15 residues. CDR1 and CDR2 (germline): LNHNV, YYDKDF (reference sequence). With V trimmed by 4 bases and J by 5 bases, 3 bases remained unmatched. CDR3 bases: TGTGCCACCAGCACAACTAGCGGGAGAACCGGGGAGCTGTTTTTT. Amino acid sequence: CATSTTSGRTGELFF.

This clonotype was counted ten times or more. The J gene is TRBJ1-4, the V gene TRBV7-8; D gene unclear. The CDR3 totals 14 residues. The V gene lost 2 bases and the J gene lost 4 bases, with 8 bases spanning the gap. Germline V gives CDR1 SGHVS, CDR2 FQNEAQ. CDR3 amino acids: CASSLILHNEKLFF. The DNA for the CDR3 is TGTGCCAGCAGCTTAATACTGCATAATGAAAAACTGTTTTTT.

Regarding this clonotype: This CDR3 fails to terminate in the conserved phenylalanine or tryptophan, so it likely reflects a read error. This chain uses TRBV7-9 with TRBJ1-1; 10 nucleotides align to TRBD1. V was clipped by 6 bases and J by 4 bases; unmatched bases: 11. From germline, CDR1 is SEHNR and CDR2 FQNEAQ (reference sequence). CDR3 length: 16 amino acids. The CDR3 coding sequence is TGTGCCAGCAGTCCTCTGGGACAGGGGTATATCACTGAAGCTTTCCTT. This sequence encodes CASSPLGQGYITEAFL.

This clonotype was recorded at least ten times. CDR3: CASSFGTGVEKLFF. The CDR3 coding sequence is TGTGCCAGCAGCTTCGGGACAGGGGTTGAAAAACTGTTTTTT. This chain uses TRBV5-6 with TRBJ1-4; 10 bases match TRBD1. The germline gives CDR1 SGHDT, CDR2 YYEEEE. This CDR3 has 14 residues. The V and J ends lost 2 bases and 7 bases, in that order; junction bases with no gene match: 2.

This clonotype was counted at least ten times. The gene calls are TRBV12-3 or TRBV12-4 and TRBJ2-7; D might be TRBD1 or TRBD2, each matching 5 bases. Trimming cost V 7 bases and J 1 base, with 14 bases left between them. The CDR3 is 14 amino acids. The CDR3 region has the DNA TGTGCCAGCACCCTCGTGAGGGGATCCTACGAGCAGTACTTC. It codes for CASTLVRGSYEQYF.

This clonotype was detected ten times or more. The V gene is TRBV7-2, the J gene TRBJ1-2; the D is unclear. The V gene's germline CDR1 is SGHTA and CDR2 FQGNSA. There are 13 residues in the CDR3. Trimming took 2 bases from V and 6 from J, leaving 10 bases between them. The CDR3, as DNA: TGTGCCAGCAGCTTAATGGGAGGTGATGGCTACACCTTC. It encodes CASSLMGGDGYTF.

This clonotype was observed many times. The gene calls are TRBV12-3 or TRBV12-4 and TRBJ1-2; tentatively, D is TRBD1 (5 bases). The V end lost 6 bases, the J end lost 7 bases, and 12 bases lay between the germline ends. The CDR3 length is 12 residues. The CDR3 spells CASRRRDAGYTF. CDR3 DNA sequence: TGTGCCAGCAGACGCAGGGATGCTGGCTACACCTTC.

This clonotype was recorded many times. The chain carries TRBV6-6 and TRBJ1-1; 8 bases fit TRBD1. This CDR3 is 13 amino acids long. Germline V gene data show CDR1 as MNHNY and CDR2 as SVGAGI (reference sequence). V trimming: 5 bases; J trimming: 4 bases; junction bases outside the gene matches: 3. The CDR3 nucleotides are TGTGCCAGCAGTCAGGGGGCGGTCACTGAAGCTTTCTTT. This translates into CASSQGAVTEAFF.

V is TRBV10-3 and J is TRBJ2-5; 7 bases are shared with TRBD1. The CDR3 length is 13 residues. Germline CDR1 reads ENHRY; CDR2 reads SYGVKD. The CDR3 nucleotides are TGTGTCATTAGTAGACAGGGTGGAGAGACCCAGTACTTC. Protein sequence: CVISRQGGETQYF.

This clonotype has a count of ten or more. The genes are TRBV4-3 and TRBJ2-3, with unresolved D. CDR3 size: 14 residues. The germline CDR1 and CDR2 sequences are LGHNA and YSLEER. V lost 2 bases and J 0 bases, leaving 6 bases between the germline ends. This CDR3 reads CASSQSGSTDTQYF. The CDR3 DNA is TGCGCCAGCAGCCAATCTGGAAGCACAGATACGCAGTATTTT.

Notes on this clonotype: Since a much larger clone is just one base distant, this may be a read error. V and J are TRBV18 and TRBJ2-7; TRBD1 aligns across 10 bases. Looked up from germline, CDR1 is KGHSH and CDR2 is LQKENI. The CDR3 is made up of 14 amino acids. With 6 bases clipped from V and 7 bases from J, the junction kept 9 bases outside the gene matches. CDR3 nucleotides: TGTGCCAGCTCCCCGGGACAGGGGAAGAGGGAGCAGTACTTC. It encodes CASSPGQGKREQYF.

Of note for this clonotype: Compared with germline, one end of the junction differs, possibly owing to a read error. The gene calls are TRBV7-2 and TRBJ2-3; 8 nucleotides align to TRBD2. This CDR3 region has 14 residues. The germline CDR1 and CDR2 sequences are SGHTA and FQGNSA. The CDR3 DNA is TGTGCCAGCAGCTTCCGGGAGGGGCCAGATAAGCAGTATTTT. It is translated as CASSFREGPDKQYF.